Listed below are T cell receptor beta chains from one sample, sequenced in a study of PD-L1 blockade in urothelial cancer. The assay was immunoSEQ multiplex PCR, and TCRdb's table has in-frame clones only and misses some. Seen here are tens of thousands of clones, 70% to 80% observed once, and the top ten hold 3.6%. The input for sequencing was PBMCs, taken around atezolizumab (anti-PD-L1) treatment. The receptors derive from a man between 65 and 79 years old with urothelial cancer. Each CDR3 is given with its conserved first and last residue. A D gene is named only where the DNA matches it firmly. Where a row states a size, it is once, few, many or the class of an expanded clone; other rows omit it.

J: TRBJ2-7; size: -; D: -; V: TRBV15; DNA: TGTGCCACCAGCAGAGAAATGGGCTTCTACGAGCAGTACTTC; CDR3: CATSREMGFYEQYF
J: TRBJ2-6; size: -; D: TRBD1; V: TRBV28; DNA: TGTGCCAGCAGTCCCAGGGGGTCTGGGGCCAACGTCCTGACTTTC; CDR3: CASSPRGSGANVLTF
J: TRBJ2-1; size: few; D: TRBD2; V: TRBV6-4; DNA: TGTGCCAGCAGTGTGGGACTATTTGCTGATATGCAGTTCTTC; CDR3: CASSVGLFADMQFF
J: TRBJ1-3; size: -; D: TRBD1; V: TRBV7-9; DNA: TGTGCCAGCAGCTTAGAAGGGACAGGGTTCTCTGGAAACACCATATATTTT; CDR3: CASSLEGTGFSGNTIYF
J: TRBJ2-2; size: -; D: TRBD2; V: TRBV5-1; DNA: TGCGCCAGCAGCTTGAATACGGTTAGCGGGAGTACCGGGGAGCTGTTTTTT; CDR3: CASSLNTVSGSTGELFF
J: TRBJ1-2; size: -; D: TRBD1; V: TRBV29-1; DNA: TGCAGCGTCCCCTCTCAGGGGGAAGGTGGCTACACCTTC; CDR3: CSVPSQGEGGYTF
J: TRBJ1-1; size: -; D: -; V: TRBV19; DNA: TGTGCCAGTAGTATAGCGCGGACACCGAACACTGAAGCTTTCTTT; CDR3: CASSIARTPNTEAFF
J: TRBJ1-2; size: once; D: -; V: TRBV28; DNA: TGTGCCAGCAGCGGTTGGGGGAGCCCCGGGGGGGCGGGCTATGGCTACACCTTC; CDR3: CASSGWGSPGGAGYGYTF
J: TRBJ1-2; size: -; D: -; V: TRBV27; DNA: TGTGCCAGCAGTTCCCTCCGACAGGCGAGCTATGGCTACACCTTC; CDR3: CASSSLRQASYGYTF
J: TRBJ2-2; size: -; D: TRBD2; V: TRBV5-1; DNA: TGCGCCAGCAGCAATCTAGCGGGAATGGCCGGGGAGCTGTTTTTT; CDR3: CASSNLAGMAGELFF
J: TRBJ2-3; size: -; D: TRBD1; V: TRBV7-9; DNA: TGTGCCAGCAGTAGGGACAGGGGAAAGGCAGATACGCAGTATTTT; CDR3: CASSRDRGKADTQYF
J: TRBJ2-1; size: -; D: -; V: TRBV7-9; DNA: TGTGCCAGCAGCTTGGCAACTAGGATCCACAATGAGCAGTTCTTC; CDR3: CASSLATRIHNEQFF
J: TRBJ1-2; size: few; D: -; V: TRBV27; DNA: TGTGCCAGCAGTCCCTCCCGCGGAGCTAACTATGGCTACACCTTC; CDR3: CASSPSRGANYGYTF
J: TRBJ2-2; size: once; D: TRBD1; V: TRBV5-6; DNA: TGTGCCAGCAGCAATGGACAGGGGGCCGGGGAGCTGTTTTTT; CDR3: CASSNGQGAGELFF
J: TRBJ1-2; size: -; D: TRBD1; V: TRBV6-5; DNA: TGTGCCAGCAGTTCCGGACAGGGTTGGGGCTACACCTTC; CDR3: CASSSGQGWGYTF
J: TRBJ2-5; size: -; D: TRBD2; V: TRBV7-7; DNA: TGTGCCAGCAGCGGTCCTAGCGGGGGAAGCCAAGAGACCCAGTACTTC; CDR3: CASSGPSGGSQETQYF
J: TRBJ2-7; size: -; D: TRBD2; V: TRBV7-2; DNA: TGTGCCAGCAGCCCAACGGGACTAGCGGGAGCCTACGAGCAGTACTTC; CDR3: CASSPTGLAGAYEQYF
J: TRBJ2-1; size: few; D: TRBD2; V: TRBV5-1; DNA: TGCGCCAGCAGCTTGGTCCTAGCGGGGTGGGATGAGCAGTTCTTC; CDR3: CASSLVLAGWDEQFF
J: TRBJ1-6; size: -; D: -; V: TRBV5-1; DNA: TGCGCCAGCAGCTTGGTAGGGGGAGAGGAATCACCCCTCCACTTT; CDR3: CASSLVGGEESPLHF
J: TRBJ1-2; size: -; D: TRBD1; V: TRBV6-5; DNA: TGTGCCAGCAGGTCGGGACAGGGCTATGGCTACACCTTC; CDR3: CASRSGQGYGYTF
J: TRBJ2-7; size: -; D: TRBD1; V: TRBV9; DNA: TGTGCCAGCAGCGTAGGGGGACAGGGAACCTACGAGCAGTACTTC; CDR3: CASSVGGQGTYEQYF
J: TRBJ2-7; size: -; D: TRBD2; V: TRBV19; DNA: TGTGCCAGTAGTATAGGGGGCGGGAGCTACGAGCAGTACTTC; CDR3: CASSIGGGSYEQYF
J: TRBJ1-1; size: -; D: -; V: TRBV2; DNA: TGTGCCAGCAGTATTCTAGGGGCTGAAGCTTTCTTT; CDR3: CASSILGAEAFF
J: TRBJ1-2; size: -; D: TRBD1; V: TRBV5-5; DNA: TGTGCCAGCAAGACAGGGGAGGACTATGGCTACACCTTC; CDR3: CASKTGEDYGYTF
J: TRBJ2-5; size: -; D: -; V: TRBV27; DNA: TGTGCCAGCAGTTTAAGGCTGGGGCAGGGATTGGAGACCCAGTACTTC; CDR3: CASSLRLGQGLETQYF
J: TRBJ2-5; size: -; D: TRBD2; V: TRBV11-3; DNA: TGTGCCAGCAGCTTAGGCACTAGCGGGGAGTGGGAGACCCAGTACTTC; CDR3: CASSLGTSGEWETQYF
J: TRBJ1-3; size: -; D: -; V: TRBV5-1; DNA: TGCGCCAGCTCAACCTCAGGGAACGCTGGAAACACCATATATTTT; CDR3: CASSTSGNAGNTIYF
J: TRBJ1-5; size: once; D: -; V: TRBV7-9; DNA: TGTGCCAGCAGCGTGGGGAGGGAAACATCCGGTAGTTGGAATCAGCCCCAGCATTTT; CDR3: CASSVGRETSGSWNQPQHF
J: TRBJ1-1; size: -; D: TRBD1; V: TRBV4-1; DNA: TGCGCCAGCAGCCAAACCTCGACAGGGGTTAACACTGAAGCTTTCTTT; CDR3: CASSQTSTGVNTEAFF
J: TRBJ2-1; size: -; D: TRBD1; V: TRBV30; DNA: TGTGCCTGGAGTCCACAGGACAGGGGGATGGTTGAGCAGTTCTTC; CDR3: CAWSPQDRGMVEQFF
J: TRBJ1-3; size: -; D: -; V: TRBV5-4; DNA: TGTGCCAGCAGACTAGGGAGTGCCAACACCATATATTTT; CDR3: CASRLGSANTIYF
J: TRBJ2-2; size: -; D: -; V: TRBV7-2; DNA: TGTGCCAGCAGCATACCCAACAGGGCCGGGGAGCTGTTTTTT; CDR3: CASSIPNRAGELFF
J: TRBJ2-1; size: -; D: TRBD1; V: TRBV7-8; DNA: TGTGCCAGCAGCTTAGTTGTCGGACAGGGGATCAGTGAGCAGTTCTTC; CDR3: CASSLVVGQGISEQFF
J: TRBJ1-1; size: -; D: TRBD1; V: TRBV11-1; DNA: TGTGCCAGCAGCTTTAGGACAGGGGGCCGAGGGAACACTGAAGCTTTCTTT; CDR3: CASSFRTGGRGNTEAFF
J: TRBJ2-1; size: -; D: -; V: TRBV7-9; DNA: TGTGCCAGCAGCTTAGCGGGCGCAGAATACAATGAGCAGTTCTTC; CDR3: CASSLAGAEYNEQFF
J: TRBJ2-6; size: -; D: -; V: TRBV19; DNA: TGTGCCACTTCGACAGGTTCCTCTGGGGCCAACGTCCTGACTTTC; CDR3: CATSTGSSGANVLTF
J: TRBJ2-6; size: -; D: -; V: TRBV29-1; DNA: TGCAGCGTTGGGGAAGGAGGGGGCGCTGGGGCCAACGTCCTGACTTTC; CDR3: CSVGEGGGAGANVLTF
J: TRBJ2-1; size: -; D: TRBD2; V: TRBV28; DNA: TGTGCCAGCAGATTGCTAGCGGGACCCAATGAGCAGTTCTTC; CDR3: CASRLLAGPNEQFF
J: TRBJ1-2; size: few; D: TRBD1; V: TRBV27; DNA: TGTGCCAGCAGTCCGCGACAGGGATTCTATGGCTACACCTTC; CDR3: CASSPRQGFYGYTF
J: TRBJ1-5; size: -; D: -; V: TRBV28; DNA: TGTGCCAGCAGTTTAGTAGGGGGTAATCAGCCCCAGCATTTT; CDR3: CASSLVGGNQPQHF
J: TRBJ2-7; size: -; D: -; V: TRBV10-3; DNA: TGTGCCATCAGTGAGGGGGGCATCTACGAGCAGTACTTC; CDR3: CAISEGGIYEQYF
J: TRBJ1-2; size: -; D: -; V: TRBV19; DNA: TGTGCCAGTAGTATAAAGGACATGACTAACTATGGCTACACCTTC; CDR3: CASSIKDMTNYGYTF
J: TRBJ2-3; size: once; D: TRBD1; V: TRBV18; DNA: TGTGCCAGCTCACCGGGCGGACAGGGCCCAGATACGCAGTATTTT; CDR3: CASSPGGQGPDTQYF
J: TRBJ1-5; size: few; D: TRBD1; V: TRBV19; DNA: TGTGCCAGTAGTACGAAGACCGGGACAGATTATCAGCCCCAGCATTTT; CDR3: CASSTKTGTDYQPQHF
J: TRBJ2-5; size: -; D: TRBD1; V: TRBV5-6; DNA: TGTGCCAGCAGCATCCGGACAGGGGGAACAGAGACCCAGTACTTC; CDR3: CASSIRTGGTETQYF
J: TRBJ2-7; size: -; D: -; V: TRBV2; DNA: TGTGCCAGCAGTGTAGAACCAGGCTATATCTACGAGCAGTACTTC; CDR3: CASSVEPGYIYEQYF
J: TRBJ2-4; size: -; D: TRBD1; V: TRBV4-1; DNA: TGCGCCAGCAGCCGAGGACAGGGGTCCAAAAACATTCAGTACTTC; CDR3: CASSRGQGSKNIQYF
J: TRBJ2-1; size: -; D: -; V: TRBV19; DNA: TGTGCCAGTAGTGAGGTTAGGGGCCCAACAGGGTCGAATGAGCAGTTCTTC; CDR3: CASSEVRGPTGSNEQFF
J: TRBJ2-7; size: -; D: TRBD2; V: TRBV9; DNA: TGTGCCAGCAGCGCGGGACTAGCGGGGGGGCCTCAGAACGAGCAGTACTTC; CDR3: CASSAGLAGGPQNEQYF
J: TRBJ2-1; size: -; D: TRBD2; V: TRBV5-5; DNA: TGTGCCAGCAATAGAGCGGGAGGGCCCGGGAATGAGCAGTTCTTC; CDR3: CASNRAGGPGNEQFF
J: TRBJ2-1; size: once; D: TRBD1; V: TRBV19; DNA: TGTGCCAGTAGTTCCAGGGGGAATAGAGGGAATGAGCAGTTCTTC; CDR3: CASSSRGNRGNEQFF
J: TRBJ2-7; size: -; D: -; V: TRBV7-2; DNA: TGTGCCAGCAGCTTCTACAGCCTTTCCTCCTACGAGCAGTACTTC; CDR3: CASSFYSLSSYEQYF
J: TRBJ1-1; size: -; D: -; V: TRBV18; DNA: TGTGCCAGCTCACCACCGAGGGCCTTGAACACTGAAGCTTTCTTT; CDR3: CASSPPRALNTEAFF
J: TRBJ2-2; size: few; D: -; V: TRBV19; DNA: TGTGCCAGTAGTGGGGGCCCCATCACCGGGGAGCTGTTTTTT; CDR3: CASSGGPITGELFF
J: TRBJ1-3; size: -; D: TRBD1; V: TRBV4-2; DNA: TGTGCCAGCAGCCGAGACAGGGGGCAGGGAAACACCATATATTTT; CDR3: CASSRDRGQGNTIYF